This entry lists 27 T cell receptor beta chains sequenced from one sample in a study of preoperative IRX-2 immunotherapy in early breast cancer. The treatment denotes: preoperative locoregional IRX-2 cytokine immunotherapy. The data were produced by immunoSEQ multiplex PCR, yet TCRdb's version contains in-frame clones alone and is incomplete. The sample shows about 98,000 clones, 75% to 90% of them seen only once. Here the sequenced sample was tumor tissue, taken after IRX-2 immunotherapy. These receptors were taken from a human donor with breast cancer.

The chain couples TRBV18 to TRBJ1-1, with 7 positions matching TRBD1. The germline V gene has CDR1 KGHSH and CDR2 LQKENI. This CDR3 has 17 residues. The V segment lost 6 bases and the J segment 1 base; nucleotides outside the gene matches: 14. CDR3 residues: CASSQRNTGTANTEAFF. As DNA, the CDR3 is TGTGCCAGCTCGCAAAGAAATACCGGGACAGCGAACACTGAAGCTTTCTTT. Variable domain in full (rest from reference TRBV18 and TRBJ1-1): NAGVMQNPRHLVRRRGQEARLRCSPMKGHSHVYWYRQLPEEGLKFMVYLQKENIIDESGMPKERFSAEFPKEGPSILRIQQVVRGDSAAYFCASSQRNTGTANTEAFFGQGTRLTVV.

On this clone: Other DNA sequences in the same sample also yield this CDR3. The CDR3 loop is CASSPRTGGNTEAFF. CDR3 in DNA: TGTGCCAGCTCCCCTCGGACAGGGGGAAACACTGAAGCTTTCTTT. This chain uses TRBV18 with TRBJ1-1, with 10 bases aligning to TRBD1. The V gene end was trimmed by 6 bases and the J gene end by 2 bases; junction bases not matched to a gene: 6. Per germline, CDR1 KGHSH and CDR2 LQKENI. This CDR3 is built from 15 residues.

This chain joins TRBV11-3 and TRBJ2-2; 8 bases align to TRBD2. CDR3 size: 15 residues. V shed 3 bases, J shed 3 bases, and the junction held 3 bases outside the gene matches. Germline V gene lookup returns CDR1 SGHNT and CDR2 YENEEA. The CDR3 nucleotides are TGTGCCAGCAGCTTCACGGGGGGGGACACCGGGGAGCTGTTTTTT. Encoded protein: CASSFTGGDTGELFF.

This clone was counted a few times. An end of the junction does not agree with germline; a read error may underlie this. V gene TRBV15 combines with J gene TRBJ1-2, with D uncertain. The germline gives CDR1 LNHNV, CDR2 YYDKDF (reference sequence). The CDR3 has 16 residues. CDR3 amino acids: CASSLAGTARLYGYTF. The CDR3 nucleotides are TGTGCCAGCAGCTTAGCCGGTACAGCTCGGCTCTATGGCTACACCTTC.

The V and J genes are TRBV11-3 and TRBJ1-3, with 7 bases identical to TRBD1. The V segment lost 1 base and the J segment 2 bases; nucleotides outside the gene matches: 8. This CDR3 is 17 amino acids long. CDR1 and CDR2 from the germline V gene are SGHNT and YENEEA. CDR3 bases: TGTGCCAGCAGCTTAGTGTTCACAGGGGTTACTGGAAACACCATATATTTT. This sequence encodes CASSLVFTGVTGNTIYF.

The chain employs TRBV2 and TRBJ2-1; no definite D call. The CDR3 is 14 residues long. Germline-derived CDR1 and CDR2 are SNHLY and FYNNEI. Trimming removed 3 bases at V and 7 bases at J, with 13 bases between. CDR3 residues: CASSEDRGWNEQFF. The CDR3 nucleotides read TGTGCCAGCAGTGAGGATAGAGGTTGGAATGAGCAGTTCTTC.

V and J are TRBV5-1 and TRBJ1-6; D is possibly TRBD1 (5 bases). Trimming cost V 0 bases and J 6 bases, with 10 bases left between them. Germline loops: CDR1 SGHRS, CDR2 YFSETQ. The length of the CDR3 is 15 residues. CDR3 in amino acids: CASSLEGTANSPLHF. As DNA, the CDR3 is TGCGCCAGCAGCTTGGAGGGGACGGCTAATTCACCCCTCCACTTT.

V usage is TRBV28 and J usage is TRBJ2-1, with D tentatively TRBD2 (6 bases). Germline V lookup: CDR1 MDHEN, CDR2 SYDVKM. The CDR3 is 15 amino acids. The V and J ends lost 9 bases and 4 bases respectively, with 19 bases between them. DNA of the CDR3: TGTGCCAGTACCCGCCAGGGAGGTGGGTACAATGAGCAGTTCTTC. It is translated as CASTRQGGGYNEQFF.

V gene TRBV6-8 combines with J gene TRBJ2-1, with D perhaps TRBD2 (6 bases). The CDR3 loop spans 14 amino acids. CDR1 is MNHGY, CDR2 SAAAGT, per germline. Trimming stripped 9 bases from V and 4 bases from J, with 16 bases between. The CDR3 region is CASNDGGYYNEQFF. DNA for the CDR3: TGTGCCAGTAACGACGGGGGATATTACAATGAGCAGTTCTTC.

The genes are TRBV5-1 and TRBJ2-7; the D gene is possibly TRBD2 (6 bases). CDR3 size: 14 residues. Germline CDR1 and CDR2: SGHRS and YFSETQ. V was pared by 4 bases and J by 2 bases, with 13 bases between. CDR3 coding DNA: TGCGCCAGCAGCCTGGGAGGCGTCGCCTACGAGCAGTACTTC. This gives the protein CASSLGGVAYEQYF.

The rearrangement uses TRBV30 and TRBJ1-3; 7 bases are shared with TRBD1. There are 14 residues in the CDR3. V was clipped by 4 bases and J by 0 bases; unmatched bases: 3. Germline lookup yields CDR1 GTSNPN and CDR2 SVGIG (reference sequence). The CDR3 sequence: CAWTRQGSGNTIYF. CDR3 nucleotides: TGTGCCTGGACCCGACAGGGCTCTGGAAACACCATATATTTT.

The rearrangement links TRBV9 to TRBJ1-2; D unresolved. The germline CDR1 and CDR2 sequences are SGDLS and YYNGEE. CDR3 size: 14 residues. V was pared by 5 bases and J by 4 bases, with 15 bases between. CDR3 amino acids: CASSGPTRSYGYTF. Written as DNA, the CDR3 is TGTGCCAGCAGTGGTCCGACTCGGTCCTATGGCTACACCTTC.

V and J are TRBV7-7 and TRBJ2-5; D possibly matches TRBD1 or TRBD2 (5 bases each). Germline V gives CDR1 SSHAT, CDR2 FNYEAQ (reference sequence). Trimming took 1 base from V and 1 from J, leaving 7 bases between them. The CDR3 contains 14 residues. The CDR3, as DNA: TGTGCCAGCAGCTTAGGAGGGACCCAAGAGACCCAGTACTTC. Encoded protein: CASSLGGTQETQYF.

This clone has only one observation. CDR3 sequence reads: CASSLEPDNYGYTF. In nucleotides, the CDR3 is TGCGCCAGCAGCTTGGAACCCGACAACTATGGCTACACCTTC. The chain has TRBV5-1 and TRBJ1-2; D remains ambiguous. The CDR3 loop spans 14 amino acids. Trimming shortened V by 0 bases and J by 2 bases, and 8 bases separated the two germline ends. Germline-derived CDR1 and CDR2 are SGHRS and YFSETQ. Drawing the rest from reference TRBV5-1 and TRBJ1-2, the complete variable domain is KAGVTQTPRYLIKTRGQQVTLSCSPISGHRSVSWYQQTPGQGLQFLFEYFSETQRNKGNFPGRFSGRQFSNSRSEMNVSTLELGDSALYLCASSLEPDNYGYTFGSGTRLTVV.

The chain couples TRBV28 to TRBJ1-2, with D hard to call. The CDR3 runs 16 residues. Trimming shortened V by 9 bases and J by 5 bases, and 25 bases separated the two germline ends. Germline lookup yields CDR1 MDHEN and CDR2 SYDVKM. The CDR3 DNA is TGTGCCAGTCACTCATCCATCAGCGGACGGAGGTATGGCTACACCTTC. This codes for CASHSSISGRRYGYTF.

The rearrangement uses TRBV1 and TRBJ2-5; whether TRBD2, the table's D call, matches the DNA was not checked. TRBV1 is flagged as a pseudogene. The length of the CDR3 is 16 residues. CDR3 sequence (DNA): TGCGCCAGCAGACTACTGGAGGGAGCGGATCTAGAGACCCAGTACTTC. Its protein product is CASRLLEGADLETQYF.

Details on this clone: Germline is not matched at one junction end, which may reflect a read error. The CDR3 loop reads CAWSVPQGPGFGKPQHF. As DNA, the CDR3 is TGTGCCTGGAGTGTACCCCAGGGACCTGGGTTTGGTAAGCCTCAGCATTTT. The gene calls are TRBV30 and TRBJ1-5; D is possibly TRBD1 (5 bases). The CDR3 has 17 amino acids. Germline V lookup: CDR1 GTSNPN, CDR2 SVGIG (reference sequence).

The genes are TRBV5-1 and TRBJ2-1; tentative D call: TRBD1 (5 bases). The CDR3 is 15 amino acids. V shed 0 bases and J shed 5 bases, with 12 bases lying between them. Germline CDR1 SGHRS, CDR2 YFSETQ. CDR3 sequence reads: CASSLGAGSNNEQFF. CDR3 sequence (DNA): TGCGCCAGCAGCTTGGGGGCAGGGTCGAACAATGAGCAGTTCTTC. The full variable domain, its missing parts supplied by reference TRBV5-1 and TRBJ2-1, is KAGVTQTPRYLIKTRGQQVTLSCSPISGHRSVSWYQQTPGQGLQFLFEYFSETQRNKGNFPGRFSGRQFSNSRSEMNVSTLELGDSALYLCASSLGAGSNNEQFFGPGTRLTVL.

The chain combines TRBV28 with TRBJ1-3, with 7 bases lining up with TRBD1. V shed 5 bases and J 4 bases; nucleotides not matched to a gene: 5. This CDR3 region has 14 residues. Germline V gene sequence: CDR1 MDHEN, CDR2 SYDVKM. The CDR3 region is CASSTPGQGNTIYF. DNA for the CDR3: TGTGCCAGCAGTACACCGGGACAGGGAAACACCATATATTTT.

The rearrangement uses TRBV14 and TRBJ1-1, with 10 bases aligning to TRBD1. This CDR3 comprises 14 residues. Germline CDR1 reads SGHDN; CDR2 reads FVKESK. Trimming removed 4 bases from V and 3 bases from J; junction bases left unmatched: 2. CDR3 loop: CASSRDRGHTEAFF. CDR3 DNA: TGTGCCAGCAGCCGGGACAGGGGTCACACTGAAGCTTTCTTT.

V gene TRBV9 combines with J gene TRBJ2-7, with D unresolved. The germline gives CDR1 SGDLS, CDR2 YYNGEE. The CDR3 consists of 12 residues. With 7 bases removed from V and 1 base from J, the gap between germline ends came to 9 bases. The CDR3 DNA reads TGTGCCAGCTGTATCAATTCCTACGAGCAGTACTTC. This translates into CASCINSYEQYF.

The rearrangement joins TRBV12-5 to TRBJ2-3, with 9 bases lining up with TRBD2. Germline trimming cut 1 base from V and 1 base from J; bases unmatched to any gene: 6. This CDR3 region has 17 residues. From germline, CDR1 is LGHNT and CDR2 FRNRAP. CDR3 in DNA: TGTGCTAGTGGTTTGGGGTTGACTAGCGGAGGCACAGATACGCAGTATTTT. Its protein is CASGLGLTSGGTDTQYF.

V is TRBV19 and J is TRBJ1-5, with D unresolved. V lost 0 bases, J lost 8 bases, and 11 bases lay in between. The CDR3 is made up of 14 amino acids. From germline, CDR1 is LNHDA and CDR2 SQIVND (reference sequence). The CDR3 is CASSIELRRKPQHF. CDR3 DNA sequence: TGTGCCAGTAGTATAGAACTACGACGGAAGCCCCAGCATTTT.

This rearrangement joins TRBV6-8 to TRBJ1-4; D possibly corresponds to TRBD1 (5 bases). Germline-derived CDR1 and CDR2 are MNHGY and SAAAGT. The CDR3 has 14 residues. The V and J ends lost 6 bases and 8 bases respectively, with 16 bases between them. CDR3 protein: CASRSGPLGEKLFF. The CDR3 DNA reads TGTGCCAGCAGGTCGGGACCGCTGGGCGAAAAACTGTTTTTT.

As DNA, the CDR3 is TGTGCCAGTAGTCCTCCAGGGGTCCCCTACGAGCAGTACTTC. As protein: CASSPPGVPYEQYF. The chain joins TRBV19 to TRBJ2-7; weak D call: TRBD1 (6 bases). The CDR3 has 14 residues. The germline V and J ends were trimmed by 5 bases and 2 bases, with 13 bases remaining between them. The germline V gene has CDR1 LNHDA and CDR2 SQIVND (reference sequence). The complete variable domain, with remaining parts taken from reference TRBV19 and TRBJ2-7, reads DGGITQSPKYLFRKEGQNVTLSCEQNLNHDAMYWYRQDPGQGLRLIYYSQIVNDFQKGDIAEGYSVSREKKESFPLTVTSAQKNPTAFYLCASSPPGVPYEQYFGPGTRLTVT.

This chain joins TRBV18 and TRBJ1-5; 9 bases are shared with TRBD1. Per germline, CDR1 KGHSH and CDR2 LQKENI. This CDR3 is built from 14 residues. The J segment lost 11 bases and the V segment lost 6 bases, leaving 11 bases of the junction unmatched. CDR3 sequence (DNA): TGTGCCAGCTCTGCCGGGACAGGGTTCTCGTCCCAGCATTTT. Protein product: CASSAGTGFSSQHF.

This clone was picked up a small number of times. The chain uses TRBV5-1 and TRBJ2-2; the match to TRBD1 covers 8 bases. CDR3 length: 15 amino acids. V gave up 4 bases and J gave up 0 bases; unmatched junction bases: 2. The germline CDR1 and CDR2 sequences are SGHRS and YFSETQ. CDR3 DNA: TGCGCCAGCAGCATACAGGGGGCGAACACCGGGGAGCTGTTTTTT. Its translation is CASSIQGANTGELFF. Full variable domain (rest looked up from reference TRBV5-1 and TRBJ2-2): KAGVTQTPRYLIKTRGQQVTLSCSPISGHRSVSWYQQTPGQGLQFLFEYFSETQRNKGNFPGRFSGRQFSNSRSEMNVSTLELGDSALYLCASSIQGANTGELFFGEGSRLTVL.